The T cell receptor (beta chain) described here comes from a study of blood T cell repertoires in COVID-19. Whole-study context: From the United States, Italy and Spain came samples of acute and convalescent COVID-19. Sources were T cells, B-cell-depleted T cells, or PBMCs; the material itself was cDNA or gDNA.

TCRdb's copy holds only in-frame clones and misses some; the assay was immunoSEQ multiplex PCR. The table has approximately 120,000 clones, around 90% seen once. Germline V gene sequence: CDR1 SNHLY, CDR2 FYNNEI. The CDR3 extends over 14 amino acids. V gave up 11 bases and J gave up 0 bases, with 14 bases separating them. This TCR was sampled from a human donor in a cohort sampled during active COVID-19. The sequenced material came from peripheral blood. This sequence joins TRBV2 and TRBJ1-3; the D gene is possibly TRBD1 (5 bases). For the CDR3, the DNA is TGTGCCTGGGACGGGGGGGACTCTGGAAACACCATATATTTT. Translating it yields CAWDGGDSGNTIYF.